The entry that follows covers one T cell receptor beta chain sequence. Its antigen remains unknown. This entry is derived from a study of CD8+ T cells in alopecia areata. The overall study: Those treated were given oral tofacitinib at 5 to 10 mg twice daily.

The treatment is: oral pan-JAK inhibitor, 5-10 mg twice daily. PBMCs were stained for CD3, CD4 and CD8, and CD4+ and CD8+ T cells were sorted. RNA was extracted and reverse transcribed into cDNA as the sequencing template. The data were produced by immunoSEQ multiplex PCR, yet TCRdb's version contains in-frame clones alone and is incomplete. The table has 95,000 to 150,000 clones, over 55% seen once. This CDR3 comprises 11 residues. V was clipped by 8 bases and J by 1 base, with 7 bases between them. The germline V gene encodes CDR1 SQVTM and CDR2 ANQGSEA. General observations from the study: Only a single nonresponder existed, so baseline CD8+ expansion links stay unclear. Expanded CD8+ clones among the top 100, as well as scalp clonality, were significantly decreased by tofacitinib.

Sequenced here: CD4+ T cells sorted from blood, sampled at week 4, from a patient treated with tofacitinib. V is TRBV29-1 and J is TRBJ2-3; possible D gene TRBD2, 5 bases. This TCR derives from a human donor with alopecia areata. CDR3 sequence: CSHGGTDTQYF. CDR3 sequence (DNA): TGCAGCCACGGGGGCACAGATACGCAGTATTTT.